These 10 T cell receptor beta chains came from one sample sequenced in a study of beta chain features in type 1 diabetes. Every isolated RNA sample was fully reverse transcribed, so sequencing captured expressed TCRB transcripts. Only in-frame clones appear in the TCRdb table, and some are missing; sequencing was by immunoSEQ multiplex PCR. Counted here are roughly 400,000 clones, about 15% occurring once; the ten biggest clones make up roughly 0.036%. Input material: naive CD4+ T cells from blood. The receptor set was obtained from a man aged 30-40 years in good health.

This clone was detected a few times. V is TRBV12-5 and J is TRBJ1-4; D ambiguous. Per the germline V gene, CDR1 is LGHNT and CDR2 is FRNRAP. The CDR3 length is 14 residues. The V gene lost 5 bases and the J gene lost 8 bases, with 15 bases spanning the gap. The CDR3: CASGRATENEKLFF. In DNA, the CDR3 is TGTGCTAGTGGTCGGGCTACAGAGAACGAAAAACTGTTTTTT.

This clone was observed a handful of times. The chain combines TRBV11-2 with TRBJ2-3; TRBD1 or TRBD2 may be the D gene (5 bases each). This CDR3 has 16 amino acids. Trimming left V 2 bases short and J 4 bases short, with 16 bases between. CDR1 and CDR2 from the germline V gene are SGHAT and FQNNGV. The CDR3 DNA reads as TGTGCCAGCAGCTTATTTACGGGACGGAAAGCAGATACGCAGTATTTT. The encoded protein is CASSLFTGRKADTQYF.

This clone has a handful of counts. CDR3 amino acids: CASSSTRLAVSYNEQFF. The CDR3 bases are TGTGCCAGCAGCTCAACCCGACTAGCGGTGAGCTACAATGAGCAGTTCTTC. The chain couples TRBV11-3 to TRBJ2-1, with 9 bases lining up with TRBD2. CDR3 length: 17 residues. Looked up from germline, CDR1 is SGHNT and CDR2 is YENEEA. V lost 4 bases and J lost 3; bases outside the gene matches: 10.

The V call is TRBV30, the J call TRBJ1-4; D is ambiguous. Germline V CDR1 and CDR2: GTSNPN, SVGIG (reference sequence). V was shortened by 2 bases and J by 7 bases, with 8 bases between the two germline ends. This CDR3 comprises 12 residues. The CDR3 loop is CAWSQRSEKLFF. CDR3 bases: TGTGCCTGGAGTCAAAGAAGTGAAAAACTGTTTTTT.

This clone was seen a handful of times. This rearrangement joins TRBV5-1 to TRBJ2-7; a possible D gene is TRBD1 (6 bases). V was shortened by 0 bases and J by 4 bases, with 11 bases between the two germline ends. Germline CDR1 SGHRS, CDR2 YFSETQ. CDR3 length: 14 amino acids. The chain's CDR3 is CASSLAPGEYEQYV. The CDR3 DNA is TGCGCCAGCAGCTTGGCCCCAGGGGAGTACGAGCAGTACGTC.

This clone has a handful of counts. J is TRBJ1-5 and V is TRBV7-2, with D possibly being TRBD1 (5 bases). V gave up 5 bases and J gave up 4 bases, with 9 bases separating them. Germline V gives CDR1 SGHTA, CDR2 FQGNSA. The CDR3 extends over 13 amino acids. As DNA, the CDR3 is TGTGCCAGCAGCCAGACAGCAAATCAGCCCCAGCATTTT. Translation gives CASSQTANQPQHF.

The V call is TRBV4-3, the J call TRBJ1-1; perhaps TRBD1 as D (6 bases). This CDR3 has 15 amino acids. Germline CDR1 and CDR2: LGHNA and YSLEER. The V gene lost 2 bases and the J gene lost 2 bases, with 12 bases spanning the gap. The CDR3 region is CASSQLSGGNTEAFF. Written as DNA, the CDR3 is TGCGCCAGCAGCCAACTCTCGGGGGGCAACACTGAAGCTTTCTTT.

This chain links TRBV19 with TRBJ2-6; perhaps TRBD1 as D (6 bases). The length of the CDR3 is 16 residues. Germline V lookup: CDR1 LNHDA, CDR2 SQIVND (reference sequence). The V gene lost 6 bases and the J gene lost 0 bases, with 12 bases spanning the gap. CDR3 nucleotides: TGTGCCAGTAGCCGACAGGCCAACTCTGGGGCCAACGTCCTGACTTTC. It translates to CASSRQANSGANVLTF.

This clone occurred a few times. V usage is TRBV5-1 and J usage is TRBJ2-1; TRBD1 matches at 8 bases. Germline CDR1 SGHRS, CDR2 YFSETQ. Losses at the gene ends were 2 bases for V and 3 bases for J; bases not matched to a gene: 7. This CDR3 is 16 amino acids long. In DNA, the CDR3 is TGCGCCAGCAGCTTATTGTCGACAGGGGTCTACAATGAGCAGTTCTTC. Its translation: CASSLLSTGVYNEQFF. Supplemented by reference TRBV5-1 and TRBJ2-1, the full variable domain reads KAGVTQTPRYLIKTRGQQVTLSCSPISGHRSVSWYQQTPGQGLQFLFEYFSETQRNKGNFPGRFSGRQFSNSRSEMNVSTLELGDSALYLCASSLLSTGVYNEQFFGPGTRLTVL.

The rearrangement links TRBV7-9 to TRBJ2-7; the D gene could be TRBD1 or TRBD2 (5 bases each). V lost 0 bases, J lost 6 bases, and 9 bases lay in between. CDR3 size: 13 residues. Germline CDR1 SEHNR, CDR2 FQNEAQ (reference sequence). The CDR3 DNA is TGTGCCAGCAGCTTAGCCGGGGCGCCCGAGCAGTACTTC. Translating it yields CASSLAGAPEQYF. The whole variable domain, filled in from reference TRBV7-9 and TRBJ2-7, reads DTGVSQNPRHKITKRGQNVTFRCDPISEHNRLYWYRQTLGQGPEFLTYFQNEAQLEKSRLLSDRFSAERPKGSFSTLEIQRTEQGDSAMYLCASSLAGAPEQYFGPGTRLTVT.